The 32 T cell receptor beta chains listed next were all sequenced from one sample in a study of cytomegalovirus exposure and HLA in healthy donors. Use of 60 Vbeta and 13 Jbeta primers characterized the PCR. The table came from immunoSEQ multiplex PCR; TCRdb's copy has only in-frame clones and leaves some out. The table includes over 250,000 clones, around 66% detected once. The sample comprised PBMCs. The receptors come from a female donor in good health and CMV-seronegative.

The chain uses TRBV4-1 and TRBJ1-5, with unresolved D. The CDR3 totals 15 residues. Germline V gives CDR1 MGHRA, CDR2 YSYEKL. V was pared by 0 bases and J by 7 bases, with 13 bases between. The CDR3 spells CASSQDGEFRQPQHF. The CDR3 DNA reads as TGCGCCAGCAGCCAAGACGGGGAATTCAGACAGCCCCAGCATTTT.

DNA for the CDR3: TGTGCCAGCAGTTACTCTACAGGGTCTGAAGCTTTCTTT. It codes for CASSYSTGSEAFF. The chain is built from TRBV6-5 and TRBJ1-1; possible D gene TRBD1, 6 bases. Trimming removed 0 bases from V and 6 bases from J, with 8 bases in between. CDR3 length: 13 amino acids. Germline assignment: CDR1 MNHEY and CDR2 SVGAGI.

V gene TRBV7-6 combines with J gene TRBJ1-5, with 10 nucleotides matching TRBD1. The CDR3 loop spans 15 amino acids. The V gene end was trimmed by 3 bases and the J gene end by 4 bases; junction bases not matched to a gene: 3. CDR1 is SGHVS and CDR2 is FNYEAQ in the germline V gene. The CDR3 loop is CASSLGQGPNQPQHF. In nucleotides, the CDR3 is TGTGCCAGCAGCTTGGGACAGGGGCCTAATCAGCCCCAGCATTTT.

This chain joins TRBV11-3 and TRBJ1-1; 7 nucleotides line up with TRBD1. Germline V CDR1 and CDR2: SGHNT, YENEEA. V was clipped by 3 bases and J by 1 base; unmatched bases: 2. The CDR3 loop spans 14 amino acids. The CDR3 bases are TGTGCCAGCAGCTTTTGGGACAGGAACACTGAAGCTTTCTTT. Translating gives CASSFWDRNTEAFF.

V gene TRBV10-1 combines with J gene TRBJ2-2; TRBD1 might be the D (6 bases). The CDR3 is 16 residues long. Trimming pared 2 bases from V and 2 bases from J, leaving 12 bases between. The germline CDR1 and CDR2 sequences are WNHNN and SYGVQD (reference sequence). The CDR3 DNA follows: TGCGCCAGCAGTGAGCCCACTGGGGGCAACACCGGGGAGCTGTTTTTT. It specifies CASSEPTGGNTGELFF.

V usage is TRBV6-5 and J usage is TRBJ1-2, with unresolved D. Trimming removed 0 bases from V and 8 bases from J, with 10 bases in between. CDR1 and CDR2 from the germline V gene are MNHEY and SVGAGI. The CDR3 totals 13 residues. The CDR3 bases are TGTGCCAGCAGTTACTCCGACGCGGGGGGCTACACCTTC. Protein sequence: CASSYSDAGGYTF.

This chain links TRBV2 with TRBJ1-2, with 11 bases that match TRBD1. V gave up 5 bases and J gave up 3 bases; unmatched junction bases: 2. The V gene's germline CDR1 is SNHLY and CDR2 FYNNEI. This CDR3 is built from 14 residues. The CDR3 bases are TGTGCCAGCAGTAGGACAGGGGGCCACTATGGCTACACCTTC. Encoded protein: CASSRTGGHYGYTF.

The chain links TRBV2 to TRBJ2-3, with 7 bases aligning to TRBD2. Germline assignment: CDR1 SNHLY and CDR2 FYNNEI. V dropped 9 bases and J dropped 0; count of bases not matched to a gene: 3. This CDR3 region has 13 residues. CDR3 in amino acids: CASLAASTDTQYF. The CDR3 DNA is TGTGCCAGTCTAGCGGCTAGCACAGATACGCAGTATTTT.

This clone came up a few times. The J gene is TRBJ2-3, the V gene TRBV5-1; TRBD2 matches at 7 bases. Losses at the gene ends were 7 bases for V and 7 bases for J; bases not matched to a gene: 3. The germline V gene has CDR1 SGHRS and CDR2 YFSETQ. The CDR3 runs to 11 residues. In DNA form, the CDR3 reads TGCGCCAGCGGGGGGGAATATACGCAGTATTTT. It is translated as CASGGEYTQYF.

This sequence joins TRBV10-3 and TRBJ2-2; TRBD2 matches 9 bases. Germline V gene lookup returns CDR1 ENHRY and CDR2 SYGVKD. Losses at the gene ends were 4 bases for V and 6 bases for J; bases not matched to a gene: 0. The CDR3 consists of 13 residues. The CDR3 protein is CAISVAGAGELFF. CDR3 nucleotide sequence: TGTGCCATCAGTGTAGCGGGAGCCGGGGAGCTGTTTTTT.

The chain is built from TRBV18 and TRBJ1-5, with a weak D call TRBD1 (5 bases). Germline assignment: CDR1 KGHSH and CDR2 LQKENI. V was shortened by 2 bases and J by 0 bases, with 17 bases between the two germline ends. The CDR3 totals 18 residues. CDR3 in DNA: TGTGCCAGCTCACCATCGACAGCCGATCCTGCTAGCAATCAGCCCCAGCATTTT. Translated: CASSPSTADPASNQPQHF.

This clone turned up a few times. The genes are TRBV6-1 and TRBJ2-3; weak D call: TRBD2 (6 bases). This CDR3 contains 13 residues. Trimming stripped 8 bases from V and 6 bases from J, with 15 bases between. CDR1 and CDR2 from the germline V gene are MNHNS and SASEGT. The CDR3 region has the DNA TGTGCCAGCGTTGCGGGATCCCCCGATACGCAGTATTTT. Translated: CASVAGSPDTQYF.

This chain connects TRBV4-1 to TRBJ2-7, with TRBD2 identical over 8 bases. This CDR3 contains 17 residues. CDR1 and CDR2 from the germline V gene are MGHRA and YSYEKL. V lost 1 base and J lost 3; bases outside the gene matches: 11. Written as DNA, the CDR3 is TGCGCCAGCAGCCAAGGGCCGCGGGGGGCCGCCCTCTACGAGCAGTACTTC. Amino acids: CASSQGPRGAALYEQYF.

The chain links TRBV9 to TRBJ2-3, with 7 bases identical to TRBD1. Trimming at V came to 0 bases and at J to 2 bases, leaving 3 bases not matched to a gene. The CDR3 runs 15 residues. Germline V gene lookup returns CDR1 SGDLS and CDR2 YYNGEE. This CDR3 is CASSVEGAFTDTQYF. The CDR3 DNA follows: TGTGCCAGCAGCGTAGAGGGGGCGTTCACAGATACGCAGTATTTT.

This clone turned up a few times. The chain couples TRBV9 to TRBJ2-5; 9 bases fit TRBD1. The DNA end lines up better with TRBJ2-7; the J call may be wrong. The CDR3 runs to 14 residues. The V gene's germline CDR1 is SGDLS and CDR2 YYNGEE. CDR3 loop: CASSVTGGSYEQYF. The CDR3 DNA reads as TGTGCCAGCAGCGTTACAGGGGGCAGTTACGAGCAGTACTTC.

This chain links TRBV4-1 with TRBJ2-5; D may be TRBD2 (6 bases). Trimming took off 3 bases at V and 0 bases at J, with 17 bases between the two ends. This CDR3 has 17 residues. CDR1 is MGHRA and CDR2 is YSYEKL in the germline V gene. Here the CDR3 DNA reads TGCGCCAGCAGCCAGGGACCTAGCGTTTCGTACCAAGAGACCCAGTACTTC. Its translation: CASSQGPSVSYQETQYF.

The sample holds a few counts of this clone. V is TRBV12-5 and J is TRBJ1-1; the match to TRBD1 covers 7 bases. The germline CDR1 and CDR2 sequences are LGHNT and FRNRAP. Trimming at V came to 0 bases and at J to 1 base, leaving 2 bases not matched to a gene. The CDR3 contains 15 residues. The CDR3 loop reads CASGLVRGPNTEAFF. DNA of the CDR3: TGTGCTAGTGGTTTGGTGAGGGGGCCGAACACTGAAGCTTTCTTT.

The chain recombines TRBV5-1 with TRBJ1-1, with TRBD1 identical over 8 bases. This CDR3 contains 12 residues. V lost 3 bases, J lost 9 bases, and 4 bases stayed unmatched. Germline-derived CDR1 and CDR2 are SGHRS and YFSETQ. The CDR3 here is CASSWDRTKAFF. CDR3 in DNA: TGCGCCAGCAGCTGGGACAGGACCAAAGCTTTCTTT.

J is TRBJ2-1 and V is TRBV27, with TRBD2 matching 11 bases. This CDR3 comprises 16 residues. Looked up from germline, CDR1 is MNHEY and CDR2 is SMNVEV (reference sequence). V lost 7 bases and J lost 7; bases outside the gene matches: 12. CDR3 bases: TGTGCCAGCACCCCCCGACTAGCGGGATCCCGGAATGAGCAGTTCTTC. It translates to CASTPRLAGSRNEQFF.

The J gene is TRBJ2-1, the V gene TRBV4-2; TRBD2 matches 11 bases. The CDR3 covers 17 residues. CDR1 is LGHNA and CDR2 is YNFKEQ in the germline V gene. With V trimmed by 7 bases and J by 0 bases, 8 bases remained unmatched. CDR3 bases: TGTGCCAGCAAGGGGACTAGCGGACAGAGCTCCTACAATGAGCAGTTCTTC. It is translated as CASKGTSGQSSYNEQFF.

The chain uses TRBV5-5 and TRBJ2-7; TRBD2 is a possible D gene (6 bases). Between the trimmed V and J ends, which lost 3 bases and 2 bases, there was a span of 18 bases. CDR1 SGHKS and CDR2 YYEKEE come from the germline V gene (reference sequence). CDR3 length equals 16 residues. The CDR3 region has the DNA TGTGCCAGCAGCTCCGGCGTTCTAACGGGGGCCTACGAGCAGTACTTC. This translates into CASSSGVLTGAYEQYF.

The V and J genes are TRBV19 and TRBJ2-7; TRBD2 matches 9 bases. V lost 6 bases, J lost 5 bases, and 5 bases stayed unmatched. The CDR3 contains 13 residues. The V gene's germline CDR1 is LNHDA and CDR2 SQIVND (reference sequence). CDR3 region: CASSTGLANEQYF. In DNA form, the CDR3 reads TGTGCCAGTAGCACGGGACTAGCTAACGAGCAGTACTTC.

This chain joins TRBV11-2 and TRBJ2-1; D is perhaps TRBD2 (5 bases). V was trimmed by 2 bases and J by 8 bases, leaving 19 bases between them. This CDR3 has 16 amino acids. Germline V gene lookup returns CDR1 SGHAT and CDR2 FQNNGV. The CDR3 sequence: CASSLNLASPPDEQFF. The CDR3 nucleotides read TGTGCCAGCAGCTTAAATCTAGCCAGCCCCCCGGATGAGCAGTTCTTC.

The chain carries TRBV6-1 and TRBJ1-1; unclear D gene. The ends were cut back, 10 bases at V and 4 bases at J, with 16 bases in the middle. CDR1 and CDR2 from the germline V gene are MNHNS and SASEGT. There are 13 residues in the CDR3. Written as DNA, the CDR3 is TGTGCCACCCAGACGGGGTTCGGCACTGAAGCTTTCTTT. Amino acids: CATQTGFGTEAFF.

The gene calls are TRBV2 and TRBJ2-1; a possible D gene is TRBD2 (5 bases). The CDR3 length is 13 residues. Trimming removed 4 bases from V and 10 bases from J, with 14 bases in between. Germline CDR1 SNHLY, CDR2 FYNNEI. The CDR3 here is CASSAAGSGEQFF. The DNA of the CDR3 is TGTGCCAGCAGTGCGGCGGGCTCGGGGGAGCAGTTCTTC. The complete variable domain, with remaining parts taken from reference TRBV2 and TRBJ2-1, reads EPEVTQTPSHQVTQMGQEVILRCVPISNHLYFYWYRQILGQKVEFLVSFYNNEISEKSEIFDDQFSVERPDGSNFTLKIRSTKLEDSAMYFCASSAAGSGEQFFGPGTRLTVL.

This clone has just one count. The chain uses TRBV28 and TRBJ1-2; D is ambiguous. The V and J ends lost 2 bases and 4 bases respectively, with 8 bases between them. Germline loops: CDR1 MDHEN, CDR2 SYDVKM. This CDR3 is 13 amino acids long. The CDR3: CASSLNSPYGYTF. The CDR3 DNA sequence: TGTGCCAGCAGTTTAAACAGCCCCTATGGCTACACCTTC.

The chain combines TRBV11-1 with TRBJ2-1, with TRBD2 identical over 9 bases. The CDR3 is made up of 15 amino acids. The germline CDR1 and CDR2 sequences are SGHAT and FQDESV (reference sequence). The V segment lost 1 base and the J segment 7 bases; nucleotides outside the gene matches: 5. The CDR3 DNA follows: TGTGCCAGCAGCTTAGGCGGGAGGGCGGGGAATGAGCAGTTCTTC. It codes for CASSLGGRAGNEQFF.

CDR3 sequence (DNA): TGTGCCTGGAGGGTTCCCGGGACAGGGGGTTACGAGCAGTACTTC. It specifies CAWRVPGTGGYEQYF. This rearrangement joins TRBV30 to TRBJ2-7; TRBD1 matches at 11 bases. The CDR3 has 15 residues. The ends lost 3 bases at V and 4 bases at J; junction bases unmatched: 8. The germline gives CDR1 GTSNPN, CDR2 SVGIG (reference sequence). The full variable domain, completed using reference TRBV30 and TRBJ2-7, is SQTIHQWPATLVQPVGSPLSLECTVEGTSNPNLYWYRQAAGRGLQLLFYSVGIGQISSEVPQNLSASRPQDRQFILSSKKLLLSDSGFYLCAWRVPGTGGYEQYFGPGTRLTVT.

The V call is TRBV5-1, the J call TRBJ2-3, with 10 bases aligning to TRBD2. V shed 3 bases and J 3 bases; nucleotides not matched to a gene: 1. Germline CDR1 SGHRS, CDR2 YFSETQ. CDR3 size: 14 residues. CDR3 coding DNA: TGCGCCAGCAGCTGGGGACTAGCGACAGATACGCAGTATTTT. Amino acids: CASSWGLATDTQYF.

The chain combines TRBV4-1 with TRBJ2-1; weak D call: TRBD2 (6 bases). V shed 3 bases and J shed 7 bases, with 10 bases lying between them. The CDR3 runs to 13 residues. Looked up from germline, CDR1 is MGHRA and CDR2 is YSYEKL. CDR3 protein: CASSHAGGNEQFF. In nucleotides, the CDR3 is TGCGCCAGCAGCCACGCCGGGGGTAATGAGCAGTTCTTC.

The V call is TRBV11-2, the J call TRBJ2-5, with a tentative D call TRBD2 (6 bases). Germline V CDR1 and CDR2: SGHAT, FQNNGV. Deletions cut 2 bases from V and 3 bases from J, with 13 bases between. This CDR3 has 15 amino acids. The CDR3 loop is CASSLLFGGKETQYF. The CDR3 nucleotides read TGTGCCAGCAGCTTACTCTTTGGAGGGAAAGAGACCCAGTACTTC.

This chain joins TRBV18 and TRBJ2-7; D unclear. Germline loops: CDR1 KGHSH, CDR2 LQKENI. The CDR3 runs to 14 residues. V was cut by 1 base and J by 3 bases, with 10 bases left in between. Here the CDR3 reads CASSPRSTYYEQYF. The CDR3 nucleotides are TGTGCCAGCTCACCACGGTCTACCTACTACGAGCAGTACTTC.